A single sample is the source of the 29 T cell receptor beta chains below, sequenced in a study of CXCR3-negative and CXCR3-positive naive CD8 T cells. The study made its TRB cDNA libraries by 5' RACE, adding UMI labels. No DNA is given; TCRdb re-called the 5' RACE reads and lists each CDR3 protein once. Its table lists approximately 100,000 distinct CDR3 sequences. These receptors' antigens are unknown. Whole-study results and caveats: CXCR3-positive naive cells carried more hydrophobic TRB CDR3s than CXCR3-negative naive cells did.

The sequencing sample was made of naive CXCR3+ CD8+ T cells from blood. Documented subset: CD45RO-CCR7+CD27+CD95- naive CD8+ T cells expressing CXCR3 (TNR3+). The receptor set was obtained from a human donor in good health. Some clones in this sample may be carry-over from other donors' samples.

The V and J genes are TRBV7-6 and TRBJ2-2; TCRdb's D call of TRBD1 is untestable without DNA. CDR3 length equals 17 residues. Germline V gene data show CDR1 as SGHVS and CDR2 as FNYEAQ. The CDR3 reads CASSLVPLGTGAGELFF.

The genes are TRBV10-3 and TRBJ2-5; lacking DNA, the TRBD2 call made by TCRdb goes unchecked. This CDR3 comprises 14 residues. Germline-derived CDR1 and CDR2 are ENHRY and SYGVKD. The CDR3 spells CAISGLADQETQYF.

This chain connects TRBV28 to TRBJ2-1; the TCRdb D gene call, TRBD2, has no DNA to confirm it. This CDR3 has 17 residues. Germline CDR1 MDHEN, CDR2 SYDVKM. CDR3 residues: CASSFVGLAGEYNEQFF.

The chain recombines TRBV15 with TRBJ2-7; TCRdb calls TRBD2, which cannot be checked without DNA. This CDR3 has 16 residues. Germline assignment: CDR1 LNHNV and CDR2 YYDKDF (reference sequence). The CDR3 protein is CATSRASGGSAYEQYF.

V is TRBV3-1 and J is TRBJ2-3. The CDR3 has 13 residues. Germline V gene lookup returns CDR1 LGHDT and CDR2 YNNKEL (reference sequence). CDR3 loop: CASSQDATDTQYF.

The chain employs TRBV19 and TRBJ2-1. CDR1 LNHDA and CDR2 SQIVND come from the germline V gene (reference sequence). The CDR3 has 13 amino acids. CDR3 residues: CASSLGPPNEQFF.

The chain employs TRBV6-6 and TRBJ2-2; TCRdb outputs TRBD2, but without DNA this stays unchecked. The CDR3 spans 16 residues. The germline gives CDR1 MNHNY, CDR2 SVGAGI (reference sequence). The chain's CDR3 is CASSSHEGLGPGELFF.

CDR3 sequence reads: CASSSGLAGVGETQYF. The chain combines TRBV5-1 with TRBJ2-5; TCRdb gives TRBD2 as the D gene, but with no DNA this cannot be confirmed. This CDR3 comprises 16 residues. CDR1 and CDR2 (germline): SGHRS, YFSETQ.

The rearrangement links TRBV12-3 or TRBV12-4 to TRBJ1-1; absent DNA, TCRdb's TRBD1 call cannot be checked. The CDR3 is 12 amino acids. The CDR3 reads CASSFGATEAFF.

The chain combines TRBV6-1 with TRBJ2-1; TCRdb proposes TRBD1, but this gene call is untestable without DNA. The germline V gene encodes CDR1 MNHNS and CDR2 SASEGT. CDR3 length: 14 residues. CDR3 loop: CASSHRGNYNEQFF.

The J gene is TRBJ1-1, the V gene TRBV5-1. From germline, CDR1 is SGHRS and CDR2 YFSETQ. The CDR3 consists of 14 residues. The CDR3 is CASSPIGVNTEAFF.

The chain links TRBV6-5 to TRBJ2-5; TCRdb outputs TRBD1, but without DNA this stays unchecked. CDR3 length equals 13 residues. CDR1 is MNHEY and CDR2 is SVGAGI in the germline V gene. CDR3 protein: CASSQGTWETRYF.

This CDR3 is CASSEFLGQDNEQFF. The J gene is TRBJ2-1, the V gene TRBV2; TCRdb names TRBD1, which stays unverified in the absence of DNA. Germline CDR1 is SNHLY and CDR2 is FYNNEI. The CDR3 is made up of 15 amino acids.

The genes are TRBV7-9 and TRBJ1-1. The CDR3 runs 14 residues. Germline assignment: CDR1 SEHNR and CDR2 FQNEAQ (reference sequence). The CDR3 loop reads CASTQGGPYTEAFF. The variable domain in full, with the rest retrieved from reference TRBV7-9 and TRBJ1-1, is DTGVSQNPRHKITKRGQNVTFRCDPISEHNRLYWYRQTLGQGPEFLTYFQNEAQLEKSRLLSDRFSAERPKGSFSTLEIQRTEQGDSAMYLCASTQGGPYTEAFFGQGTRLTVV.

The rearrangement links TRBV28 to TRBJ2-7; the TRBD2 assignment by TCRdb is unverifiable without DNA. Looked up from germline, CDR1 is MDHEN and CDR2 is SYDVKM. The CDR3 length is 14 residues. The CDR3 reads CASSFRASPYEQYF.

The CDR3 loop reads CSARERGQGPATEAFF. The rearrangement uses TRBV20-1 and TRBJ1-1; TCRdb's D call, TRBD1, is unchecked because there is no DNA. The CDR3 has 16 amino acids. The germline V gene encodes CDR1 DFQATT and CDR2 SNEGSKA (reference sequence).

V and J are TRBV11-3 and TRBJ2-7; TCRdb names TRBD1, which stays unverified in the absence of DNA. Germline V gene lookup returns CDR1 SGHNT and CDR2 YENEEA. The CDR3 sequence is 13 residues long. CDR3 amino acids: CASSQDRVHEQYF.

The genes are TRBV7-2 and TRBJ2-3; as DNA is missing, the TRBD1 call by TCRdb cannot be tested. The CDR3 sequence is 14 residues long. Germline CDR1 is SGHTA and CDR2 is FQGNSA. CDR3 protein: CASSLIGGYDTQYF. Together with reference TRBV7-2 and TRBJ2-3, the CDR3 gives the full variable domain: GAGVSQSPSNKVTEKGKDVELRCDPISGHTALYWYRQSLGQGLEFLIYFQGNSAPDKSGLPSDRFSAERTGGSVSTLTIQRTQQEDSAVYLCASSLIGGYDTQYFGPGTRLTVL.

The rearrangement uses TRBV7-2 and TRBJ2-7; TCRdb proposes TRBD1, but this gene call is untestable without DNA. The germline CDR1 and CDR2 sequences are SGHTA and FQGNSA. The CDR3 is 12 residues long. The CDR3 spells CASSSDSIEQYF.

The genes are TRBV3-1 and TRBJ2-5; TCRdb returns TRBD1, unconfirmable since there is no DNA. CDR3 size: 15 residues. CDR1 is LGHDT and CDR2 is YNNKEL in the germline V gene (reference sequence). This CDR3 is CASSQGGGGQETQYF.

This rearrangement joins TRBV9 to TRBJ2-1; the TCRdb call, TRBD2, lacks DNA for checking. CDR3 size: 17 residues. CDR1 is SGDLS, CDR2 YYNGEE, per germline. The CDR3 protein is CASSVRDYPSSYNEQFF.

The rearrangement joins TRBV29-1 to TRBJ2-1; with no DNA, the TCRdb D assignment of TRBD1 cannot be verified. Germline CDR1 is SQVTM and CDR2 is ANQGSEA. CDR3 length equals 12 residues. The CDR3: CSVEKGTGEQFF.

The chain recombines TRBV7-3 with TRBJ2-7. The CDR3 is made up of 13 amino acids. The germline V gene encodes CDR1 SGHTA and CDR2 FQGTGA. The CDR3 protein is CASSAKPPDEQYF.

The chain employs TRBV5-1 and TRBJ2-1; TCRdb proposes TRBD2, but this gene call is untestable without DNA. The germline gives CDR1 SGHRS, CDR2 YFSETQ. The CDR3 totals 14 residues. This CDR3 is CASSLEGGYNEQFF.

V and J are TRBV5-5 and TRBJ2-7; with no DNA, the TCRdb D assignment of TRBD2 cannot be verified. In germline, CDR1 is SGHKS, CDR2 YYEKEE (reference sequence). The CDR3 is 14 residues long. The CDR3 loop is CASSLVEGAYEQYF.

This rearrangement joins TRBV6-2 or TRBV6-3 to TRBJ1-1; TCRdb selects TRBD1, and the lack of DNA leaves this call unchecked. Germline CDR1 is MNHEY and CDR2 is SVGEGT. The CDR3 sequence is 17 residues long. CDR3: CASSYPSTGVTNTEAFF.

The V call is TRBV4-2, the J call TRBJ2-6; the TCRdb D gene call, TRBD2, has no DNA to confirm it. The CDR3 runs to 18 residues. Germline V gene sequence: CDR1 LGHNA, CDR2 YNFKEQ. The chain's CDR3 is CASSQVVAGLSGANVLTF.

The chain is built from TRBV7-9 and TRBJ2-7. The CDR3 extends over 13 amino acids. Germline CDR1 and CDR2: SEHNR and FQNEAQ (reference sequence). CDR3 sequence reads: CASSPRESYEQYF.

CDR3 sequence: CASSSGQGSSYEQYF. V usage is TRBV5-1 and J usage is TRBJ2-7; TCRdb picks TRBD1, but there is no DNA to check that call. Germline values: CDR1 SGHRS, CDR2 YFSETQ. The CDR3 is made up of 15 amino acids.